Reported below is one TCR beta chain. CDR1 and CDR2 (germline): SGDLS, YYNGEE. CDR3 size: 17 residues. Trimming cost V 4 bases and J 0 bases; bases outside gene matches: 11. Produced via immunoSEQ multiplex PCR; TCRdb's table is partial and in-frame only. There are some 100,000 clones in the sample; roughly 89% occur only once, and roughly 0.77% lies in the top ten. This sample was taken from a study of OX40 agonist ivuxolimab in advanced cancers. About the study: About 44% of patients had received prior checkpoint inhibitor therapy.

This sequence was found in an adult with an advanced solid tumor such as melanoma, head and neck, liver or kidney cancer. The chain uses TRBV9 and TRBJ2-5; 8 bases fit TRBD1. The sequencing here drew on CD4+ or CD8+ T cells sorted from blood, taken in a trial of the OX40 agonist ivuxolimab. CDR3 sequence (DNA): TGTGCCAGCAGCCTTACCTCCGGGACAGGATACCAAGAGACCCAGTACTTC. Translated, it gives CASSLTSGTGYQETQYF. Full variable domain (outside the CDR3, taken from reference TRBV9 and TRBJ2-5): DSGVTQTPKHLITATGQRVTLRCSPRSGDLSVYWYQQSLDQGLQFLIQYYNGEERAKGNILERFSAQQFPDLHSELNLSSLELGDSALYFCASSLTSGTGYQETQYFGPGTRLLVL.